The clone carrying this TCR beta chain has just a few counts. Amplification used 60 Vbeta primers and 13 Jbeta primers. Profiling relied on immunoSEQ multiplex PCR, and the TCRdb table lists in-frame clones only, not all of them. In the table there are 60,000 to 75,000 clones, 70% to 85% of which are singletons. This entry is derived from a study of cytomegalovirus exposure and HLA in healthy donors. V lost 7 bases and J lost 2, with 9 bases in between. The CDR3 sequence is 13 residues long. Germline values: CDR1 ENHRY, CDR2 SYGVKD. This TCR was sampled from a woman between 25 and 40 years old in good health and CMV-seronegative. The sequencing input was PBMCs. The chain carries TRBV10-3 and TRBJ1-3; D remains unclear. DNA of the CDR3: TGTGCCATCACCAAAGCTGCTGGAAACACCATATATTTT. Translated: CAITKAAGNTIYF.